Presented here are 4 T cell receptor beta chains from one specimen sequenced in a study of cytomegalovirus exposure and HLA in healthy donors. PCR used 60 Vbeta primers and 13 Jbeta primers. Produced via immunoSEQ multiplex PCR; TCRdb's table is partial and in-frame only. The repertoire holds 150,000 to 200,000 clones, approximately 77% seen once, with roughly 7.5% in the top ten. The sequenced material came from PBMCs. The receptors were sampled from a male donor in good health and CMV-seropositive.

This clone was counted only a few times. V usage is TRBV6-4 and J usage is TRBJ2-2, with 7 bases identical to TRBD1. The CDR3 covers 14 residues. With 2 bases clipped from V and 3 bases from J, the junction kept 0 bases outside the gene matches. Germline-derived CDR1 and CDR2 are MRHNA and SNTAGT. The CDR3 DNA follows: TGTGCCAGCAGTGACCAGGGGGACACCGGGGAGCTGTTTTTT. It translates to CASSDQGDTGELFF.

The rearrangement joins TRBV30 to TRBJ1-2; 9 bases map to TRBD1. The CDR3 spans 15 residues. Germline assignment: CDR1 GTSNPN and CDR2 SVGIG (reference sequence). J lost 5 bases, V lost 0 bases, and 7 bases had no gene match. DNA for the CDR3: TGTGCCTGGAGTGTGCCCGGGACAGGGACGTATGGCTACACCTTC. This sequence encodes CAWSVPGTGTYGYTF.

A single count supports this clone. This chain links TRBV6-5 with TRBJ1-2; D possibly corresponds to TRBD1 (5 bases). In germline, CDR1 is MNHEY, CDR2 SVGAGI. V gave up 6 bases and J gave up 6 bases, with 20 bases separating them. There are 15 residues in the CDR3. CDR3 coding DNA: TGTGCCAGCAGCTTCGGGACTGGTCAGGATGATGGCTACACCTTC. The encoded protein is CASSFGTGQDDGYTF.

The chain joins TRBV5-4 to TRBJ2-7, with 8 bases aligning to TRBD1. The germline V gene encodes CDR1 SGHNT and CDR2 YYREEE (reference sequence). The CDR3 spans 14 residues. The ends lost 1 base at V and 5 bases at J; junction bases unmatched: 5. The CDR3 here is CASSLQGASNEQYF. The CDR3 DNA reads TGTGCCAGCAGCTTGCAGGGGGCTAGCAACGAGCAGTACTTC.